The 3 T cell receptor beta chains presented below share a single source sample, sequenced in a study of cytomegalovirus exposure and HLA in healthy donors (dated by TCRdb to 2016 to 2017). Libraries came from the immunoSEQ multiplex PCR assay. For the multiplex PCR, a mixture combining 60 forward primers for TCR Vbeta segments and 13 reverse primers for TCR Jbeta segments was used. Imported from immuneACCESS, the table was reduced by TCRdb to in-frame sequences with V and J called. These copies leave out some clones; in studies compared against another copy, an unresolved V gene accounts for under half, and the cause of the remainder is not known. The sample table contains some 98,000 clones; only one count was recorded for roughly 81% of them. The ten most abundant clones make up roughly 1.5% of the sample. The sequencing sample was made of PBMCs. These receptors were taken from a man aged 40-49 years in good health and CMV-seronegative.

The chain uses TRBV5-1 and TRBJ2-3, with TRBD2 matching 8 bases. From germline, CDR1 is SGHRS and CDR2 YFSETQ. The CDR3 sequence is 15 residues long. The ends lost 6 bases at V and 2 bases at J; junction bases unmatched: 8. CDR3 DNA: TGCGCCAGCAACCTGCGGGGGGCCGCCACAGATACGCAGTATTTT. Its translation: CASNLRGAATDTQYF.

The V gene is TRBV10-3, the J gene TRBJ2-5, with TRBD1 identical over 9 bases. J was trimmed by 5 bases and V by 6 bases; bases with no gene match: 4. CDR3 length: 13 amino acids. The germline V gene encodes CDR1 ENHRY and CDR2 SYGVKD. The CDR3 protein is CAIRVDRGETQYF. Here the CDR3 DNA reads TGTGCCATCAGGGTGGACAGGGGTGAGACCCAGTACTTC.

The rearrangement uses TRBV5-1 and TRBJ2-5, with D unresolved. CDR3 length: 13 residues. Germline CDR1 SGHRS, CDR2 YFSETQ. V shed 0 bases and J shed 1 base, with 4 bases lying between them. CDR3 protein: CASSLGSQETQYF. The CDR3 region has the DNA TGCGCCAGCAGCTTGGGCAGCCAAGAGACCCAGTACTTC.